The clone carrying this T cell receptor (beta chain) has a handful of counts. Source study methods: Amplification with reference gene primers provided the estimates of nucleated cell counts. Only in-frame clones appear in the TCRdb table, and some are missing; sequencing was by immunoSEQ multiplex PCR. V and J calls and clone size come straight from that table; D and trimming were deduced from the DNA. Of some 140,000 clones in the sample, about 70% are singletons; the top ten hold under 15%. This entry comes from a study of blood T cell repertoires in COVID-19. Study summary: Sources were T cells, B-cell-depleted T cells, or PBMCs; the material itself was cDNA or gDNA.

V shed 4 bases and J shed 9 bases, with 11 bases lying between them. CDR3 size: 12 residues. CDR1 SGHTA and CDR2 FQGNSA come from the germline V gene. This clonotype was obtained from an elderly man with acute or convalescent COVID-19. This rearrangement joins TRBV7-2 to TRBJ2-3; D not resolved. The sequenced material came from peripheral blood. The CDR3: CASSSISSTQYF. The CDR3 bases are TGTGCCAGCAGCTCGATCAGTTCAACGCAGTATTTT. Drawing the rest from reference TRBV7-2 and TRBJ2-3, the complete variable domain is GAGVSQSPSNKVTEKGKDVELRCDPISGHTALYWYRQSLGQGLEFLIYFQGNSAPDKSGLPSDRFSAERTGGSVSTLTIQRTQQEDSAVYLCASSSISSTQYFGPGTRLTVL.